These 17 T cell receptor beta chains originate from one sample sequenced in a study of blood T cell repertoires in COVID-19. Assay: immunoSEQ multiplex PCR; the TCRdb copy retains only in-frame clones and omits some. Of about 89,000 clones in the sample, 60% to 85% were seen once. Sequenced sample: peripheral blood. Source of these receptors: a human donor in a cohort sampled during active COVID-19.

The V call is TRBV7-8, the J call TRBJ2-7; 8 bases are shared with TRBD2. The length of the CDR3 is 13 residues. Unmatched junction bases numbered 3, after V lost 5 bases and J lost 3 bases. Germline CDR1 reads SGHVS; CDR2 reads FQNEAQ. In nucleotides, the CDR3 is TGTGCCAGCAGCCGTAGCGGGATCTACGAGCAGTACTTC. Its protein is CASSRSGIYEQYF. Full variable domain (rest looked up from reference TRBV7-8 and TRBJ2-7): GAGVSQSPRYKVAKRGQDVALRCDPISGHVSLFWYQQALGQGPEFLTYFQNEAQLDKSGLPSDRFFAERPEGSVSTLKIQRTQQEDSAVYLCASSRSGIYEQYFGPGTRLTVT.

This clone was seen a few times. The chain links TRBV7-9 to TRBJ2-3; D may be TRBD1 (6 bases). The CDR3 totals 16 residues. V lost 5 bases, J lost 4 bases, and 19 bases lay in between. The germline V gene encodes CDR1 SEHNR and CDR2 FQNEAQ (reference sequence). In nucleotides, the CDR3 is TGTGCCAGCAGCAAGGGGGACCTCCTCGGGGCAGATACGCAGTATTTT. Protein: CASSKGDLLGADTQYF.

The rearrangement uses TRBV27 and TRBJ2-5, with 7 bases identical to TRBD1. In germline, CDR1 is MNHEY, CDR2 SMNVEV (reference sequence). This CDR3 region has 13 residues. After removal of 6 bases from V and 9 bases from J, the junction contained 10 bases not matched to a gene. The CDR3 spells CASSEQGTGAQYF. CDR3 nucleotide sequence: TGTGCCAGCAGCGAACAGGGGACCGGGGCCCAGTACTTC.

A single count supports this clone. This chain links TRBV2 with TRBJ2-4, with 7 bases matching TRBD1. In germline, CDR1 is SNHLY, CDR2 FYNNEI. The ends lost 6 bases at V and 9 bases at J; junction bases unmatched: 14. The CDR3 is made up of 15 amino acids. For the CDR3, the DNA is TGTGCCAGCAGGAGGCCTGGGCAGGGGGTGGGCATTCAGTACTTC. It encodes CASRRPGQGVGIQYF.

This clone has more than one count but fewer than ten. The rearrangement joins TRBV10-3 to TRBJ2-7; D may be TRBD2 (6 bases). The CDR3 consists of 14 residues. Between the trimmed V and J ends, which lost 4 bases and 2 bases, there was a span of 12 bases. Germline V gene sequence: CDR1 ENHRY, CDR2 SYGVKD. The CDR3 loop reads CAISGEREPYEQYF. CDR3 in DNA: TGTGCCATCAGTGGGGAACGGGAGCCCTACGAGCAGTACTTC.

This chain connects TRBV6-5 to TRBJ2-1; TRBD2 aligns across 8 bases. V shed 4 bases, J shed 0 bases, and the junction held 5 bases outside the gene matches. This CDR3 is built from 16 residues. Germline CDR1 is MNHEY and CDR2 is SVGAGI. CDR3 DNA: TGTGCCAGCAGTTTTGGACGGGAGGGCTCCTACAATGAGCAGTTCTTC. Amino acids: CASSFGREGSYNEQFF.

The chain recombines TRBV21-1 with TRBJ2-1; the tabulated D call, TRBD2, remains unverified against the DNA. TRBV21-1 is deemed a pseudogene. The CDR3 extends over 14 amino acids. CDR3 sequence reads: CASREREHTNEQFF. The CDR3 DNA reads TGTGCCAGCAGAGAGCGGGAGCACACCAATGAGCAGTTCTTC.

Here the CDR3 reads CASSPTGVMAEKLFF. The CDR3 DNA sequence: TGTGCCAGCAGCCCGACAGGGGTAATGGCTGAAAAACTGTTTTTT. The gene calls are TRBV5-8 and TRBJ1-4; 8 bases fit TRBD1. The junction had 9 bases not matched to a gene; V was cut back by 4 bases and J by 7 bases. Germline V gene sequence: CDR1 SGHTS, CDR2 YDEGEE. The CDR3 has 15 residues.

This chain connects TRBV4-1 to TRBJ1-4; D gene uncertain. Germline CDR1 reads MGHRA; CDR2 reads YSYEKL. Trimming removed 4 bases at V and 7 bases at J, with 10 bases between. The CDR3 has 13 residues. The CDR3 reads CASSPLWSEKLFF. The CDR3 DNA follows: TGCGCCAGCAGCCCCCTATGGAGTGAAAAACTGTTTTTT.

The sample holds a few counts of this clone. The CDR3 sequence is CASSQDRSGSTAGELFF. CDR3 nucleotides: TGTGCCAGCAGCCAAGATCGTAGCGGGAGTACCGCCGGGGAGCTGTTTTTT. The V call is TRBV4-2, the J call TRBJ2-2; 9 bases align to TRBD2. The CDR3 runs to 17 residues. In germline, CDR1 is LGHNA, CDR2 YNFKEQ. V lost 0 bases to trimming and J lost 6 bases; unmatched junction nucleotides: 8.

V and J are TRBV6-2 or TRBV6-3 and TRBJ2-1; D unresolved. The V gene's germline CDR1 is MNHEY and CDR2 SVGEGT. The CDR3 runs 17 residues. V lost 0 bases and J 0 bases, leaving 12 bases between the germline ends. The CDR3 DNA reads TGTGCCAGCAGTTACTCGGTAGTCCGGAGCTCCTACAATGAGCAGTTCTTC. It codes for CASSYSVVRSSYNEQFF.

The gene calls are TRBV19 and TRBJ1-1; 10 positions match TRBD1. J was trimmed by 1 base and V by 9 bases; bases with no gene match: 8. From germline, CDR1 is LNHDA and CDR2 SQIVND (reference sequence). This CDR3 has 15 residues. CDR3 loop: CASRDRGGSNTEAFF. CDR3 sequence (DNA): TGTGCCAGCCGGGACAGGGGAGGGTCGAACACTGAAGCTTTCTTT.

The rearrangement joins TRBV5-1 to TRBJ1-2; 9 nucleotides match TRBD1. With 4 bases clipped from V and 4 bases from J, the junction kept 2 bases outside the gene matches. CDR1 and CDR2 (germline): SGHRS, YFSETQ. This CDR3 is 13 amino acids long. CDR3 nucleotide sequence: TGCGCCAGCAGCCCGGGACAGGGCTATGGCTACACCTTC. It yields the protein CASSPGQGYGYTF.

This rearrangement joins TRBV9 to TRBJ2-7; TRBD2 matches 10 bases. The CDR3 runs to 14 residues. The ends lost 2 bases at V and 3 bases at J; junction bases unmatched: 2. CDR1 is SGDLS, CDR2 YYNGEE, per germline. Written as DNA, the CDR3 is TGTGCCAGCAGCGTTGGGACTAGCGTCTACGAGCAGTACTTC. Protein: CASSVGTSVYEQYF.

The chain couples TRBV18 to TRBJ2-3; 8 bases line up with TRBD2. CDR3 length: 16 amino acids. Germline lookup yields CDR1 KGHSH and CDR2 LQKENI. V was clipped by 2 bases and J by 0 bases; unmatched bases: 4. The CDR3 spells CASSPTGGYSTDTQYF. CDR3 sequence (DNA): TGTGCCAGCTCACCAACGGGGGGGTATAGCACAGATACGCAGTATTTT.

In this sample, this clone turned up a few times. The CDR3 region is CASIPGQGRDQPQHF. The CDR3 nucleotides read TGTGCCAGCATCCCGGGACAGGGGCGTGATCAGCCCCAGCATTTT. The chain is built from TRBV6-2 or TRBV6-3 and TRBJ1-5, with 10 bases matching TRBD1. The V gene's germline CDR1 is MNHEY and CDR2 SVGEGT. V lost 7 bases, J lost 5 bases, and 8 bases stayed unmatched. The CDR3 is 15 amino acids.

The chain combines TRBV18 with TRBJ2-7; a possible D gene is TRBD1 (6 bases). With 5 bases removed from V and 1 base from J, the gap between germline ends came to 12 bases. The CDR3 has 14 amino acids. From germline, CDR1 is KGHSH and CDR2 LQKENI. Here the CDR3 reads CASSDDRWSYEQYF. CDR3 nucleotide sequence: TGTGCCAGCTCAGACGACAGGTGGTCCTACGAGCAGTACTTC.